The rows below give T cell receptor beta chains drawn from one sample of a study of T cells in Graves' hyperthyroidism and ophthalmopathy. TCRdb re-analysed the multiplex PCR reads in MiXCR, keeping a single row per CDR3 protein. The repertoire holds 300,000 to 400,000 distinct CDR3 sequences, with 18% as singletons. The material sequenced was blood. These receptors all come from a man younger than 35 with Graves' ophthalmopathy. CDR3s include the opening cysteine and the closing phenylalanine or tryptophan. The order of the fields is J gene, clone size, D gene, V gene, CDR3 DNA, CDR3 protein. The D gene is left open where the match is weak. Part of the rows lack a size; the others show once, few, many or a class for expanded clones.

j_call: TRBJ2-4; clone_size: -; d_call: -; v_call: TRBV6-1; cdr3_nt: TGTGCCAGCAGTGAAGGGGTGGACGGCCAAAACATTCAGTACTTC; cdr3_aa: CASSEGVDGQNIQYF
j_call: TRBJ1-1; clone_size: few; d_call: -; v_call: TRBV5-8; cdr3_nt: TGTGCCAGCAGCTTAATCAGGGATAGTGGCACTGAAGCTTTCTTT; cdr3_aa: CASSLIRDSGTEAFF
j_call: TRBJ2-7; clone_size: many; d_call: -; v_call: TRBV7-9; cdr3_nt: TGTGCCAGCAGCTTAGTTCTCGGGACCATTCGGACCTACGAGCAGTACTTC; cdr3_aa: CASSLVLGTIRTYEQYF
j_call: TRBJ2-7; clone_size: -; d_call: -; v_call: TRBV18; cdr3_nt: TGTGCCAGCTCACTTGGGACGGGGGAGAGGGAGCAGTACTTC; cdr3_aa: CASSLGTGEREQYF
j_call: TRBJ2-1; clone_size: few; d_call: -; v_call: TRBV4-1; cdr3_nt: TGCGCCAGCAGCCAAGATAGGACGGAGCGATTGAATGAGCAGTTCTTC; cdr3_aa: CASSQDRTERLNEQFF
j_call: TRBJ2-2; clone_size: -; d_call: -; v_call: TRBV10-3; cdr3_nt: TGTGCCATCAGTGAGTCGAATCGACTAGTCACCACCGGGGAGCTGTTTTTT; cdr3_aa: CAISESNRLVTTGELFF
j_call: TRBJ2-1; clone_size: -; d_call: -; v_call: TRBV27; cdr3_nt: TGTGCCAGCGCCTCGACCGGGACTGACTACAATGAGCAGTTCTTC; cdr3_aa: CASASTGTDYNEQFF
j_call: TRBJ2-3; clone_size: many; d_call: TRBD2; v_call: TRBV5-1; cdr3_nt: TGCGCCAGCAGCTTGGCTAGCGGGGGGTTCGCAGATACGCAGTATTTT; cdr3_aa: CASSLASGGFADTQYF
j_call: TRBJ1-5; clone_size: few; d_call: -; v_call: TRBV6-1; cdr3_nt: TGTGCCAGCAGCCCCCACTGGAATCAGCCCCAGCATTTT; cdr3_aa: CASSPHWNQPQHF
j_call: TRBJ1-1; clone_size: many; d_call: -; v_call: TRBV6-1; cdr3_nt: TGTGCCAGCAGTGCTACAGGGTTCTTTAGACGAGACACTGAAGCTTTCTTT; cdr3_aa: CASSATGFFRRDTEAFF
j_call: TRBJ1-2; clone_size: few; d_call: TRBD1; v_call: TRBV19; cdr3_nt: TGTGCCAGTAGTCTACGAAGGGACAGGGGGGATGGCTACACCTTC; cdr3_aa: CASSLRRDRGDGYTF
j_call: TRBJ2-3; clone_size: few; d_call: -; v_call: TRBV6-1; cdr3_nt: TGTGCCAGCAGTGAAGATAAGGGGGTGGTGGATACGCAGTATTTT; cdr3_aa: CASSEDKGVVDTQYF
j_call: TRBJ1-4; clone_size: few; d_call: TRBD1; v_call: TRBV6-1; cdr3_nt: TGTGCCAGCAGTGAATCCATCGGACAGGGCCGACGCCAGTTCCTGTTTTTT; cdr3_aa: CASSESIGQGRRQFLFF
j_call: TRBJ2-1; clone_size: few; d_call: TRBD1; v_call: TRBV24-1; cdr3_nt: TGTGCCACCAGTGATTTCCAGGGGGACAATGAGCAGTTCTTC; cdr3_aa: CATSDFQGDNEQFF
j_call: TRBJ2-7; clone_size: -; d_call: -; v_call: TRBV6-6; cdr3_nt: TGTGCCAGCAGTTACAGGGAGTACGAGCAGTACTTC; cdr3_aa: CASSYREYEQYF
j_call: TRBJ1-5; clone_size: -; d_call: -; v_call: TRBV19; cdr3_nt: TGTGCCAGTAGTATAGCGTGGGCCAGGGATCAGCCCCAGCATTTT; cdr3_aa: CASSIAWARDQPQHF
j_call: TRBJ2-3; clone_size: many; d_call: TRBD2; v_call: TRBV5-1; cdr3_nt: TGCGCCAGCAGTTGGGGACTAGCGGAAAGGCCAGATACGCAGTATTTT; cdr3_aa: CASSWGLAERPDTQYF
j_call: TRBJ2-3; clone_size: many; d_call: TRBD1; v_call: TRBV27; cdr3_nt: TGTGCCAGCAGTTATTTCGGGACAGGGGCCACAGATACGCAGTATTTT; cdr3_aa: CASSYFGTGATDTQYF
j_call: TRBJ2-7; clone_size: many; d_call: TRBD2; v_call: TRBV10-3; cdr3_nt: TGTGCCATCAGAGGGGCCGACGGGGGGGCTTACGAGCAGTACTTC; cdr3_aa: CAIRGADGGAYEQYF
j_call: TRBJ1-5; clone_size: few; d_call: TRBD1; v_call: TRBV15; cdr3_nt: TGTGCCACCAGCAGAGATCAGGGGGGCAATCAGCCCCAGCATTTT; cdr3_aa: CATSRDQGGNQPQHF
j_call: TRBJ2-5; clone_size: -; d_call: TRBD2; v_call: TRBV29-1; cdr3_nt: TGCAGCGTTGCTAGGACTAGCGAAGAGACCCAGTACTTC; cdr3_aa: CSVARTSEETQYF
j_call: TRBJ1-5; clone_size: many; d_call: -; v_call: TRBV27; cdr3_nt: TGTGCCAGCAGTTTAAAGGTCGCCGGCGACGGGAGCAATCAGCCCCAGCATTTT; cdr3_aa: CASSLKVAGDGSNQPQHF